A single sample is the source of the 29 T cell receptor beta chains below, sequenced in a study of T cells in Graves' hyperthyroidism and ophthalmopathy. TCR beta CDR3 sequences were amplified from RNA transcripts. First-round RT-PCR of the TCR CDR3 relied on the HTBI primer set. TCRdb re-called the multiplex PCR reads with MiXCR, one entry per CDR3 protein. Of 600,000 to 800,000 distinct CDR3 sequences detected, 35% appear once; the ten largest clones hold roughly 30%. Sequencing input: blood. The receptors come from a woman aged 40 to 50 with Graves' hyperthyroidism.

This clonotype was counted many times. The rearrangement uses TRBV29-1 and TRBJ2-5, with D possibly TRBD1 on 6 matching bases. CDR1 SQVTM and CDR2 ANQGSEA come from the germline V gene. The CDR3 length is 12 residues. The V and J ends lost 7 bases and 1 base respectively, with 10 bases between them. CDR3 loop: CSATGPQETQYF. For the CDR3, the DNA is TGCAGCGCGACAGGACCCCAAGAGACCCAGTACTTC.

The chain is built from TRBV25-1 and TRBJ1-6; TRBD1 matches 8 bases. The germline V gene encodes CDR1 MGHDK and CDR2 SYGVNS. Trimming cost V 4 bases and J 10 bases; bases outside gene matches: 15. The CDR3 covers 17 residues. CDR3 nucleotide sequence: TGTGCCAGCAGTGCTAGATCCCAGGGGGCGTTGGGGTCACCCCTCCACTTT. Protein product: CASSARSQGALGSPLHF.

On this clonotype: A much larger clone is a single base away; this may be a read error. The gene calls are TRBV10-3 and TRBJ2-7; a possible D gene is TRBD2 (6 bases). The CDR3 length is 13 residues. Between the trimmed V and J ends, which lost 2 bases and 5 bases, there was a span of 10 bases. Germline CDR1 is ENHRY and CDR2 is SYGVKD. The chain's CDR3 is CAISELRRDEQYF. CDR3 sequence (DNA): TGTGCCATCAGTGAGCTAAGGAGGGACGAGCAGTACTTC.

This chain links TRBV20-1 with TRBJ1-4; D remains ambiguous. The CDR3 loop spans 14 amino acids. CDR1 and CDR2 (germline): DFQATT, SNEGSKA (reference sequence). V was shortened by 4 bases and J by 0 bases, with 9 bases between the two germline ends. CDR3 in DNA: TGCAGTGCTAAGACATCCCCAACTAATGAAAAACTGTTTTTT. Translated: CSAKTSPTNEKLFF.

This clonotype was detected a few times. This sequence joins TRBV6-6 and TRBJ2-3; perhaps TRBD2 as D (6 bases). Trimming cost V 2 bases and J 0 bases, with 12 bases left between them. Germline CDR1 reads MNHNY; CDR2 reads SVGAGI (reference sequence). The CDR3 loop spans 16 amino acids. The DNA for the CDR3 is TGTGCCAGCAGTTACGCGGAGGGCCCTAGCACAGATACGCAGTATTTT. Its protein is CASSYAEGPSTDTQYF.

This chain uses TRBV2 with TRBJ2-7; 9 bases are a match to TRBD2. CDR1 and CDR2 from the germline V gene are SNHLY and FYNNEI. The CDR3 covers 14 residues. The V gene end was trimmed by 6 bases and the J gene end by 0 bases; junction bases not matched to a gene: 3. The CDR3 nucleotides read TGTGCCAGCAGCGCGGGGGGGAGCTCCTACGAGCAGTACTTC. It yields the protein CASSAGGSSYEQYF.

This clonotype was detected many times. The chain carries TRBV6-5 and TRBJ1-1, with TRBD1 as a possible D gene (6 bases). Germline V gene sequence: CDR1 MNHEY, CDR2 SVGAGI. The CDR3 extends over 12 amino acids. V was clipped by 2 bases and J by 7 bases, with 8 bases between them. The CDR3 sequence is CASSYSRGEAFF. CDR3 nucleotide sequence: TGTGCCAGCAGTTACAGCAGGGGTGAAGCTTTCTTT.

This clonotype was seen a few times. The chain employs TRBV19 and TRBJ1-5; perhaps TRBD1 as D (5 bases). From germline, CDR1 is LNHDA and CDR2 SQIVND (reference sequence). V was cut by 7 bases and J by 4 bases, with 14 bases left in between. This CDR3 is 14 amino acids long. In DNA form, the CDR3 reads TGTGCCAGTAAGCAGGGACTGGGAAATCAGCCCCAGCATTTT. Translated, it gives CASKQGLGNQPQHF.

J is TRBJ2-5 and V is TRBV24-1, with TRBD2 matching 10 bases. Losses at the gene ends were 9 bases for V and 2 bases for J; bases not matched to a gene: 5. The CDR3 length is 14 residues. Looked up from germline, CDR1 is KGHDR and CDR2 is SFDVKD. The CDR3 sequence: CATAGLAAQETQYF. The CDR3 DNA sequence: TGTGCCACCGCCGGACTAGCGGCACAAGAGACCCAGTACTTC.

A remark on this clonotype: This CDR3 is missing its conserved last phenylalanine or tryptophan, likely due to a read error. Because the CDR3's place on the DNA is in doubt, the DNA is left out and the CDR3 is given as listed by TCRdb. The chain uses TRBV29-1 and TRBJ1-4. Germline CDR1 is SQVTM and CDR2 is ANQGSEA. Inclusive of both ends, the CDR3 amounts to 8 amino acids. The CDR3 loop is CSVLRGLG.

There are many counts of this clonotype. This chain links TRBV7-9 with TRBJ1-5; no clear D gene. Trimming stripped 2 bases from V and 7 bases from J, with 12 bases between. Germline V lookup: CDR1 SEHNR, CDR2 FQNEAQ (reference sequence). The CDR3 extends over 14 amino acids. DNA of the CDR3: TGTGCCAGCAGCTTAACTATGGAGGAACAGCCCCAGCATTTT. Its translation: CASSLTMEEQPQHF.

The chain has TRBV9 and TRBJ1-2; D not certain. CDR1 is SGDLS and CDR2 is YYNGEE in the germline V gene. Trimming shortened V by 5 bases and J by 8 bases, and 16 bases separated the two germline ends. This CDR3 has 13 amino acids. The CDR3: CASSYREVGGYTF. CDR3 DNA: TGTGCCAGCAGTTACCGGGAGGTTGGCGGCTACACCTTC.

The V and J genes are TRBV11-2 and TRBJ1-2, with D possibly TRBD1 on 6 matching bases. Per germline, CDR1 SGHAT and CDR2 FQNNGV. V lost 11 bases and J lost 8, with 24 bases in between. This CDR3 contains 14 residues. The CDR3 nucleotides read TGTGCCTGGAGCCAACCACAGGGCCTTTGGGGCTACACCTTC. Encoded protein: CAWSQPQGLWGYTF.

This sequence joins TRBV20-1 and TRBJ1-6, with 8 bases aligning to TRBD1. In germline, CDR1 is DFQATT, CDR2 SNEGSKA (reference sequence). The CDR3 is made up of 12 amino acids. V lost 5 bases and J lost 13; bases outside the gene matches: 7. CDR3 bases: TGCAGTGCTGGGACAGGTTATCAGCCCCTCCACTTT. It codes for CSAGTGYQPLHF.

A remark on this clonotype: A read error may be the cause here, since a much bigger clone is one base away. The chain couples TRBV20-1 to TRBJ2-7; 11 bases fit TRBD2. Germline CDR1 and CDR2: DFQATT and SNEGSKA (reference sequence). This CDR3 contains 15 residues. The CDR3 region is CSANLGTSGLYERYF. CDR3 DNA sequence: TGCAGTGCTAACCTCGGGACTAGCGGTCTCTACGAGCGGTACTTC.

This clonotype has only a few counts. V is TRBV6-5 and J is TRBJ1-5, with a weak D call TRBD1 (6 bases). This CDR3 contains 15 residues. CDR1 MNHEY and CDR2 SVGAGI come from the germline V gene. The V gene lost 7 bases and the J gene lost 0 bases, with 13 bases spanning the gap. The CDR3 here is CASNGGPYSNQPQHF. The DNA of the CDR3 is TGTGCCAGCAACGGGGGGCCTTATAGCAATCAGCCCCAGCATTTT.

Notes on this clonotype: A much bigger clone sits one base away, suggesting this may be a read error. The chain has TRBV29-1 and TRBJ1-1, with D tentatively TRBD1 (5 bases). This CDR3 is built from 15 residues. Germline V gene lookup returns CDR1 SQVTM and CDR2 ANQGSEA. The CDR3 sequence is CSVDDRQFMNTETFF. CDR3 nucleotides: TGCAGCGTTGACGACCGACAGTTCATGAACACTGAAACTTTCTTT.

Notes on this clonotype: This may stem from a read error, because a much larger clone lies one nucleotide away. Here the CDR3 reads CASSVEGSSNQPQHF. CDR3 in DNA: TGTGCCAGCAGCGTAGAGGGCAGTAGCAATCAGCCCCAGCATTTT. J is TRBJ1-5 and V is TRBV9, with D uncertain. From germline, CDR1 is SGDLS and CDR2 YYNGEE. CDR3 length: 15 residues. V was shortened by 0 bases and J by 0 bases, with 7 bases between the two germline ends. Drawing the rest from reference TRBV9 and TRBJ1-5, the complete variable domain is DSGVTQTPKHLITATGQRVTLRCSPRSGDLSVYWYQQSLDQGLQFLIQYYNGEERAKGNILERFSAQQFPDLHSELNLSSLELGDSALYFCASSVEGSSNQPQHFGDGTRLSIL.

The chain uses TRBV29-1 and TRBJ2-7; D is possibly TRBD2 (5 bases). Germline assignment: CDR1 SQVTM and CDR2 ANQGSEA. CDR3 length: 14 amino acids. V was shortened by 4 bases and J by 0 bases, with 13 bases between the two germline ends. The CDR3 sequence is CSVVPRASSYEQYF. CDR3 coding DNA: TGCAGCGTTGTTCCGCGGGCCTCCTCCTACGAGCAGTACTTC.

The chain joins TRBV24-1 to TRBJ2-2; no clear D gene. Germline-derived CDR1 and CDR2 are KGHDR and SFDVKD. The CDR3 runs to 14 residues. V was shortened by 3 bases and J by 4 bases, with 8 bases between the two germline ends. CDR3 in DNA: TGTGCCACCAGTGATCCGTCCAGCACCGGGGAGCTGTTTTTT. Its translation is CATSDPSSTGELFF.

The chain joins TRBV5-8 to TRBJ2-5; 10 nucleotides line up with TRBD2. The CDR3 extends over 15 amino acids. With V trimmed by 3 bases and J by 2 bases, 4 bases remained unmatched. Germline V gene data show CDR1 as SGHTS and CDR2 as YDEGEE. CDR3 protein: CASSSLLAGQETQYF. CDR3 DNA: TGTGCCAGCAGCTCGTTACTAGCGGGGCAAGAGACCCAGTACTTC.

This clonotype has a single count. The V gene is TRBV7-9, the J gene TRBJ1-5; perhaps TRBD1 as D (6 bases). The CDR3 runs to 17 residues. V was shortened by 5 bases and J by 1 base, with 18 bases between the two germline ends. Germline-derived CDR1 and CDR2 are SEHNR and FQNEAQ (reference sequence). CDR3 sequence (DNA): TGTGCCAGCAGCCCTTCGGGGGCTGGGATAAGCAATCAGCCCCAGCATTTT. This gives the protein CASSPSGAGISNQPQHF.

This clonotype came up a few times. It may be a read error: a sequence one base away is much more abundant. The chain employs TRBV5-4 and TRBJ1-2; the match to TRBD1 covers 8 bases. CDR3 length: 16 residues. From germline, CDR1 is SGHNT and CDR2 YYREEE (reference sequence). V was pared by 4 bases and J by 0 bases, with 8 bases of the junction left unmatched. Here the CDR3 reads CASSGQGVRANYGYTF. The CDR3 DNA reads TGTGCCAGCAGCGGACAGGGAGTGAGGGCTAACTATGGCTACACCTTC.

The rearrangement links TRBV27 to TRBJ1-1; 8 positions agree with TRBD1. CDR1 MNHEY and CDR2 SMNVEV come from the germline V gene (reference sequence). The CDR3 is made up of 14 amino acids. V dropped 8 bases and J dropped 1; count of bases not matched to a gene: 6. The CDR3 region is CASGGQGSNTEAFF. The CDR3 region has the DNA TGTGCCAGCGGAGGACAGGGTTCGAACACTGAAGCTTTCTTT.

This clonotype was seen repeatedly, ten times or more. This chain uses TRBV29-1 with TRBJ2-5; D uncertain. Trimming left V 5 bases short and J 5 bases short, with 9 bases between. In germline, CDR1 is SQVTM, CDR2 ANQGSEA. The CDR3 covers 11 residues. CDR3 residues: CSVNVVETQYF. DNA for the CDR3: TGCAGCGTTAATGTGGTGGAGACCCAGTACTTC.

V is TRBV25-1 and J is TRBJ2-7; 9 nucleotides match TRBD2. Germline CDR1 reads MGHDK; CDR2 reads SYGVNS. This CDR3 is built from 14 residues. Unmatched junction bases numbered 13, after V lost 7 bases and J lost 9 bases. CDR3 residues: CASNVGGGAARQYF. The CDR3 DNA reads TGTGCCAGCAATGTTGGCGGGGGGGCCGCTAGGCAGTACTTC.

This clonotype was recorded at least ten times. The chain links TRBV29-1 to TRBJ2-2; 11 bases align to TRBD2. The J segment lost 6 bases and the V segment lost 1 base, leaving 4 bases of the junction unmatched. The CDR3 length is 15 residues. The germline gives CDR1 SQVTM, CDR2 ANQGSEA. The CDR3 DNA sequence: TGCAGCGTTGAAGTGGTAGCGGGAGGGCCCGGGGAGCTGTTTTTT. Translating gives CSVEVVAGGPGELFF.

This clonotype appeared many times. The chain links TRBV9 to TRBJ2-7; D unresolved. V shed 0 bases and J shed 7 bases, with 11 bases lying between them. CDR3 size: 13 residues. Germline V CDR1 and CDR2: SGDLS, YYNGEE. The DNA of the CDR3 is TGTGCCAGCAGCGTAGCTTACGGAAGGGAGCAGTACTTC. This sequence encodes CASSVAYGREQYF.

The chain links TRBV15 to TRBJ2-7, with D unresolved. In germline, CDR1 is LNHNV, CDR2 YYDKDF (reference sequence). The V gene lost 4 bases and the J gene lost 2 bases, with 15 bases spanning the gap. There are 15 residues in the CDR3. CDR3 region: CATSTDRRSAYEQYF. DNA for the CDR3: TGTGCCACCAGCACTGATAGACGGAGCGCCTACGAGCAGTACTTC.